This entry lists 30 T cell receptor beta chains sequenced from one sample in a study of T cells in localized non-small cell lung cancer (dated by TCRdb to the early 2020s). Library method: the immunoSEQ multiplex PCR assay. TCRdb obtained this table from immuneACCESS and retained in-frame rearrangements with V and J assigned. These tables miss some clones; where compared with another copy, unresolved V genes account for less than half of the shortfall, and the remainder is unexplained. The sample includes 30,000 to 40,000 clones, with roughly 87% observed a single time. The top ten clonotypes cover 17% of the sample. This specimen consisted of peripheral blood, obtained before any cancer treatment. The source of these receptors is a male donor aged 60 or over with stage III squamous cell lung carcinoma.

CDR3 bases: TGTGCCTGGGCTCCCGGACCAGATACGCAGTATTTT. It codes for CAWAPGPDTQYF. The chain recombines TRBV30 with TRBJ2-3; D is uncertain. The length of the CDR3 is 12 residues. From germline, CDR1 is GTSNPN and CDR2 SVGIG (reference sequence). The V gene lost 5 bases and the J gene lost 4 bases, with 10 bases spanning the gap.

V gene TRBV11-1 combines with J gene TRBJ1-1; weak D call: TRBD1 (5 bases). V dropped 0 bases and J dropped 1 base, with 9 bases sitting between them. The CDR3 is made up of 15 amino acids. Germline lookup yields CDR1 SGHAT and CDR2 FQDESV (reference sequence). CDR3 nucleotide sequence: TGTGCCAGCAGCTTAGCGCCCGGGGGGAACACTGAAGCTTTCTTT. Translation: CASSLAPGGNTEAFF.

This chain connects TRBV18 to TRBJ2-7, with TRBD1 identical over 7 bases. J lost 5 bases, V lost 3 bases, and 7 bases had no gene match. This CDR3 spans 14 amino acids. The germline V gene has CDR1 KGHSH and CDR2 LQKENI. The CDR3 bases are TGTGCCAGCTCACCTTATAAGACAGGGAACGAGCAGTACTTC. Translated: CASSPYKTGNEQYF.

The chain couples TRBV18 to TRBJ1-1; 11 nucleotides align to TRBD1. J was trimmed by 4 bases and V by 6 bases; bases with no gene match: 19. The CDR3 is 19 amino acids. Germline V gives CDR1 KGHSH, CDR2 LQKENI. CDR3 nucleotides: TGTGCCAGCTCCCGGACAGGGGGCAGGGGGATGAAATTGAGCACTGAAGCTTTCTTT. Protein sequence: CASSRTGGRGMKLSTEAFF.

The count of this clone is one. The genes are TRBV11-2 and TRBJ2-3; a possible D gene is TRBD1 (5 bases). This CDR3 contains 13 residues. Trimming removed 6 bases at V and 2 bases at J, with 9 bases between. CDR1 and CDR2 from the germline V gene are SGHAT and FQNNGV. The CDR3 protein is CASRSTDTDTQYF. The CDR3, as DNA: TGTGCCAGCAGATCGACAGACACAGATACGCAGTATTTT.

The chain couples TRBV7-2 to TRBJ2-2; TRBD2 aligns across 7 bases. Germline V gene lookup returns CDR1 SGHTA and CDR2 FQGNSA. The CDR3 has 16 amino acids. V trimming: 0 bases; J trimming: 0 bases; junction bases outside the gene matches: 1. The CDR3 is CASSLASGANTGELFF. The CDR3 region has the DNA TGTGCCAGCAGCTTAGCGAGCGGGGCGAACACCGGGGAGCTGTTTTTT.

The CDR3: CAWSLGGSGEAFF. In DNA form, the CDR3 reads TGTGCCTGGAGTCTCGGGGGCTCCGGAGAAGCTTTCTTT. The rearrangement joins TRBV30 to TRBJ1-1; D is perhaps TRBD1 (6 bases). Germline lookup yields CDR1 GTSNPN and CDR2 SVGIG (reference sequence). The CDR3 sequence is 13 residues long. V lost 2 bases and J 8 bases, leaving 15 bases between the germline ends.

This clone occurred a few times. The chain links TRBV18 to TRBJ1-1; unclear D gene. Looked up from germline, CDR1 is KGHSH and CDR2 is LQKENI. The V end lost 5 bases, the J end lost 2 bases, and 6 bases lay between the germline ends. CDR3 size: 12 residues. The CDR3 sequence: CASSTINTEAFF. DNA of the CDR3: TGTGCCAGCTCAACTATAAACACTGAAGCTTTCTTT.

The chain couples TRBV23-1 to TRBJ1-2; 8 nucleotides agree with TRBD1. TRBV23-1 is an open reading frame whose function is uncertain. J gave up 4 bases and V 7 bases, and 5 bases lay outside the gene matches. The CDR3 is made up of 13 amino acids. This CDR3 reads CASTLDRGYGYTF. In nucleotides, the CDR3 is TGCGCCAGCACACTAGACAGGGGCTATGGCTACACCTTC.

The chain uses TRBV7-9 and TRBJ2-7; D call uncertain. CDR1 is SEHNR, CDR2 FQNEAQ, per germline (reference sequence). The V gene lost 2 bases and the J gene lost 5 bases, with 13 bases spanning the gap. CDR3 length equals 14 residues. The CDR3 DNA reads as TGTGCCAGCAGCTTAAGAACCGTTTCCGACGAGCAGTACTTC. The encoded protein is CASSLRTVSDEQYF.

The rearrangement links TRBV19 to TRBJ2-6; no clear D. Germline CDR1 LNHDA, CDR2 SQIVND (reference sequence). The CDR3 is 14 amino acids. V shed 7 bases and J shed 0 bases, with 7 bases lying between them. The CDR3 DNA reads TGTGCCAGTATCTCATCCTCTGGGGCCAACGTCCTGACTTTC. It yields the protein CASISSSGANVLTF.

CDR3 loop: CASSLYSSTDTQYF. CDR3 coding DNA: TGCGCCAGCAGCTTGTATTCCAGCACAGATACGCAGTATTTT. V and J are TRBV5-1 and TRBJ2-3; D remains ambiguous. The CDR3 is 14 residues long. V lost 1 base and J lost 0, with 6 bases in between. The germline CDR1 and CDR2 sequences are SGHRS and YFSETQ.

V gene TRBV9 combines with J gene TRBJ2-1; 11 bases are shared with TRBD2. Germline loops: CDR1 SGDLS, CDR2 YYNGEE. The trim removed 4 bases at V and 8 bases at J, leaving 11 bases unmatched. This CDR3 has 16 residues. The CDR3 nucleotides read TGTGCCAGCAGCACCTCGACTAGCGGGAAATCATATGAGCAGTTCTTC. It codes for CASSTSTSGKSYEQFF.

The CDR3 loop reads CASSPGQGNTEAFF. The CDR3, as DNA: TGTGCCAGCAGTCCGGGACAGGGGAACACTGAAGCTTTCTTT. The chain carries TRBV6-6 and TRBJ1-1, with 9 positions matching TRBD1. This CDR3 region has 14 residues. Per germline, CDR1 MNHNY and CDR2 SVGAGI (reference sequence). J lost 1 base, V lost 5 bases, and 2 bases had no gene match.

The V call is TRBV27, the J call TRBJ1-6; D ambiguous. CDR1 MNHEY and CDR2 SMNVEV come from the germline V gene (reference sequence). The CDR3 extends over 15 amino acids. V lost 0 bases and J 10 bases, leaving 13 bases between the germline ends. CDR3 loop: CASSLSAVGHSPLHF. Here the CDR3 DNA reads TGTGCCAGCAGTTTATCGGCGGTAGGTCACTCACCCCTCCACTTT.

This chain uses TRBV5-4 with TRBJ2-5; the D call may be TRBD1 or TRBD2 (6 bases each). The V end was cut by 2 bases, the J end by 0 bases, with 11 bases between. This CDR3 has 15 amino acids. Germline-derived CDR1 and CDR2 are SGHNT and YYREEE (reference sequence). This CDR3 is CASSFAGHYQETQYF. DNA of the CDR3: TGTGCCAGCAGCTTTGCGGGACACTACCAAGAGACCCAGTACTTC.

V is TRBV10-3 and J is TRBJ2-2; 8 bases are a match to TRBD1. Trimming at V came to 4 bases and at J to 1 base, leaving 2 bases not matched to a gene. Germline CDR1 and CDR2: ENHRY and SYGVKD. The CDR3 spans 15 residues. CDR3 sequence (DNA): TGTGCCATCAGTGTAGGGACAGGGAACACCGGGGAGCTGTTTTTT. Its translation: CAISVGTGNTGELFF.

This clone was counted once. The chain combines TRBV2 with TRBJ1-1, with D unclear. CDR3 length: 13 amino acids. Per germline, CDR1 SNHLY and CDR2 FYNNEI. Trimming took off 2 bases at V and 2 bases at J, with 6 bases between the two ends. This CDR3 reads CASSEYSNTEAFF. The CDR3, as DNA: TGTGCCAGCAGTGAATACAGCAACACTGAAGCTTTCTTT. Using reference TRBV2 and TRBJ1-1 for the parts outside the CDR3, the full variable domain is EPEVTQTPSHQVTQMGQEVILRCVPISNHLYFYWYRQILGQKVEFLVSFYNNEISEKSEIFDDQFSVERPDGSNFTLKIRSTKLEDSAMYFCASSEYSNTEAFFGQGTRLTVV.

The chain employs TRBV5-6 and TRBJ2-2; possible D gene TRBD2, 5 bases. The V end lost 1 base, the J end lost 5 bases, and 9 bases lay between the germline ends. This CDR3 comprises 14 residues. Per germline, CDR1 SGHDT and CDR2 YYEEEE. The CDR3 DNA reads TGTGCCAGCAGCTTGCCGGGGTCAACCGGGGAGCTGTTTTTT. This sequence encodes CASSLPGSTGELFF.

The chain is built from TRBV18 and TRBJ2-3; 8 bases line up with TRBD1. From germline, CDR1 is KGHSH and CDR2 LQKENI. The CDR3 consists of 15 residues. V lost 3 bases and J lost 2; bases outside the gene matches: 4. In DNA, the CDR3 is TGTGCCAGCTCACCTCGGACAGGGCCCACAGATACGCAGTATTTT. Translation gives CASSPRTGPTDTQYF.

The chain carries TRBV6-1 and TRBJ1-5; D gene ambiguous. Germline-derived CDR1 and CDR2 are MNHNS and SASEGT. The germline V and J ends were trimmed by 3 bases and 7 bases, with 10 bases remaining between them. The CDR3 consists of 13 residues. CDR3 sequence: CASSEERSQPQHF. The DNA of the CDR3 is TGTGCCAGCAGTGAGGAAAGATCCCAGCCCCAGCATTTT.

This chain connects TRBV7-6 to TRBJ2-7; D may match TRBD1 or TRBD2 (5 bases each). CDR3 length: 14 amino acids. Germline assignment: CDR1 SGHVS and CDR2 FNYEAQ. V lost 3 bases, J lost 2 bases, and 11 bases lay in between. The CDR3 sequence: CASSLRGEAYEQYF. DNA for the CDR3: TGTGCCAGCAGCTTGAGGGGAGAGGCCTACGAGCAGTACTTC.

V and J are TRBV6-5 and TRBJ1-1; unclear D gene. The CDR3 sequence is 14 residues long. Germline CDR1 and CDR2: MNHEY and SVGAGI. The germline V and J ends were trimmed by 0 bases and 6 bases, with 11 bases remaining between them. The CDR3 loop is CASSYSKVLPEAFF. The DNA for the CDR3 is TGTGCCAGCAGTTACTCAAAGGTTTTACCTGAAGCTTTCTTT.

The CDR3 bases are TGCGCCAGCAAGTTGGCGGGAGGGCCCGTGGAGACCCAGTACTTC. Residues: CASKLAGGPVETQYF. The J gene is TRBJ2-5, the V gene TRBV5-1, with TRBD2 matching over 9 bases. This CDR3 contains 15 residues. CDR1 SGHRS and CDR2 YFSETQ come from the germline V gene. J lost 5 bases, V lost 6 bases, and 11 bases had no gene match.

The gene calls are TRBV9 and TRBJ1-5; D not resolved. The CDR3 runs 15 residues. Germline V gene sequence: CDR1 SGDLS, CDR2 YYNGEE. Between the trimmed V and J ends, which lost 0 bases and 4 bases, there was a span of 11 bases. The CDR3 DNA follows: TGTGCCAGCAGCGTAGGGCCCGACGCTAATCAGCCCCAGCATTTT. Translating it yields CASSVGPDANQPQHF.

The chain links TRBV2 to TRBJ1-1; no reliable D call. Trimming pared 3 bases from V and 3 bases from J, leaving 5 bases between. The CDR3 has 12 residues. Germline V CDR1 and CDR2: SNHLY, FYNNEI. As DNA, the CDR3 is TGTGCCAGCAGTGACACCTACACTGAAGCTTTCTTT. This codes for CASSDTYTEAFF.

The CDR3 DNA follows: TGCGCCAGCAGCACCCAGGGTGTCGATGAGCAGTTCTTC. It codes for CASSTQGVDEQFF. The chain has TRBV5-1 and TRBJ2-1; maybe TRBD1 (5 bases). In germline, CDR1 is SGHRS, CDR2 YFSETQ. V lost 4 bases and J lost 8, with 13 bases in between. The length of the CDR3 is 13 residues.

The chain carries TRBV19 and TRBJ1-1, with a weak D call TRBD1 (6 bases). Between the trimmed V and J ends, which lost 5 bases and 4 bases, there was a span of 8 bases. The CDR3 length is 12 residues. Germline CDR1 LNHDA, CDR2 SQIVND (reference sequence). The CDR3 reads CASSRGLTEAFF. CDR3 coding DNA: TGTGCCAGTAGTCGGGGGCTCACTGAAGCTTTCTTT.

V is TRBV7-2 and J is TRBJ2-5, with D tentatively TRBD1 (5 bases). Germline V CDR1 and CDR2: SGHTA, FQGNSA. This CDR3 region has 13 residues. V was trimmed by 3 bases and J by 2 bases, leaving 7 bases between them. The CDR3 region is CASSLKGQETQYF. The CDR3 DNA reads TGTGCCAGCAGCTTGAAGGGGCAAGAGACCCAGTACTTC.

The rearrangement joins TRBV7-9 to TRBJ2-3, with D perhaps matching TRBD1 or TRBD2 (5 bases each). Germline CDR1 and CDR2: SEHNR and FQNEAQ (reference sequence). Trimming stripped 3 bases from V and 6 bases from J, with 10 bases between. CDR3 length equals 13 residues. Written as DNA, the CDR3 is TGTGCCAGCAGCTTCTGGGACCGCGATACGCAGTATTTT. Translating it yields CASSFWDRDTQYF.